Following are 23 T cell receptor beta chains from one sample sequenced in a study of control samples from healthy donors and cancer patients. Sequenced by immunoSEQ multiplex PCR; TCRdb stores in-frame clones only, minus some. The sample comprises about 55,000 clones, around 95% of which are singletons, and 2% to 3% rests with the top ten. Sequencing used blood. These receptor sequences come from a man aged 25 to 40 in good health.

J is TRBJ2-3 and V is TRBV3-1 (or the pseudogene TRBV3-2); TRBD2 matches at 9 bases. The ends lost 4 bases at V and 1 base at J; junction bases unmatched: 3. Germline CDR1 is LGHDT and CDR2 is YNNKEL (reference sequence). The CDR3 runs to 15 residues. CDR3 residues: CASSPRLAGTDTQYF. The CDR3 DNA sequence: TGTGCCAGCAGCCCCCGACTAGCGGGCACAGATACGCAGTATTTT.

The chain has TRBV6-4 and TRBJ2-2, with D maybe TRBD2 (5 bases). The CDR3 is made up of 13 amino acids. The germline V and J ends were trimmed by 6 bases and 1 base, with 6 bases remaining between them. Germline V gives CDR1 MRHNA, CDR2 SNTAGT. The CDR3 DNA reads as TGTGCCAGCAGGAGGGAGAACACCGGGGAGCTGTTTTTT. It codes for CASRRENTGELFF.

Here the CDR3 DNA reads TGTGCCAGTAGTCGGGTGAACACCGGGGAGCTGTTTTTT. Amino acids: CASSRVNTGELFF. The V and J genes are TRBV19 and TRBJ2-2; D unclear. The length of the CDR3 is 13 residues. V was pared by 5 bases and J by 1 base, with 5 bases between. Germline CDR1 reads LNHDA; CDR2 reads SQIVND (reference sequence).

The chain joins TRBV7-9 to TRBJ1-1; D is ambiguous. Trimming took off 1 base at V and 12 bases at J, with 9 bases between the two ends. The CDR3 totals 11 residues. The germline CDR1 and CDR2 sequences are SEHNR and FQNEAQ (reference sequence). The DNA for the CDR3 is TGTGCCAGCAGCTTAGGTGATTGGTCTTTCTTT. It encodes CASSLGDWSFF. Full variable domain (rest looked up from reference TRBV7-9 and TRBJ1-1): DTGVSQNPRHKITKRGQNVTFRCDPISEHNRLYWYRQTLGQGPEFLTYFQNEAQLEKSRLLSDRFSAERPKGSFSTLEIQRTEQGDSAMYLCASSLGDWSFFGQGTRLTVV.

The V gene is TRBV10-3, the J gene TRBJ1-1, with 8 bases fitting TRBD1. The CDR3 sequence is 16 residues long. Germline CDR1 and CDR2: ENHRY and SYGVKD. V was pared by 2 bases and J by 5 bases, with 10 bases of the junction left unmatched. DNA for the CDR3: TGTGCCATCAGTGAGAAGATACAGGGGGGAAGGACTGAAGCTTTCTTT. Protein sequence: CAISEKIQGGRTEAFF.

This clone was seen just once. V and J are TRBV7-9 and TRBJ2-7; the D gene is possibly TRBD1 (5 bases). CDR1 SEHNR and CDR2 FQNEAQ come from the germline V gene (reference sequence). CDR3 length equals 12 residues. Trimming took 5 bases from V and 4 from J, leaving 9 bases between them. DNA of the CDR3: TGTGCCAGCAGCAACCAGGGTTACGAGCAGTACTTC. It specifies CASSNQGYEQYF. The whole variable domain, filled in from reference TRBV7-9 and TRBJ2-7, reads DTGVSQNPRHKITKRGQNVTFRCDPISEHNRLYWYRQTLGQGPEFLTYFQNEAQLEKSRLLSDRFSAERPKGSFSTLEIQRTEQGDSAMYLCASSNQGYEQYFGPGTRLTVT.

The rearrangement links TRBV4-1 to TRBJ1-2; no firm D call. Germline V lookup: CDR1 MGHRA, CDR2 YSYEKL. This CDR3 is built from 15 residues. The V gene lost 0 bases and the J gene lost 5 bases, with 13 bases spanning the gap. The CDR3 here is CASSQERAPPYGYTF. The CDR3 DNA follows: TGCGCCAGCAGCCAAGAGAGGGCCCCCCCATATGGCTACACCTTC.

V usage is TRBV19 and J usage is TRBJ2-1; TRBD2 is a possible D gene (5 bases). The V gene lost 5 bases and the J gene lost 5 bases, with 13 bases spanning the gap. CDR3 length: 14 residues. In germline, CDR1 is LNHDA, CDR2 SQIVND (reference sequence). DNA of the CDR3: TGTGCCAGTAGTTCAGGACTGTCTAACAATGAGCAGTTCTTC. As protein: CASSSGLSNNEQFF.

The chain recombines TRBV14 with TRBJ1-4; 9 nucleotides match TRBD1. The CDR3 runs to 14 residues. The J segment lost 7 bases and the V segment lost 3 bases, leaving 3 bases of the junction unmatched. CDR1 is SGHDN, CDR2 FVKESK, per germline. In DNA form, the CDR3 reads TGTGCCAGCAGCCAGCCGACAGGGGGTGAAAAACTGTTTTTT. Translating gives CASSQPTGGEKLFF.

This rearrangement joins TRBV28 to TRBJ1-1, with TRBD1 matching over 9 bases. CDR1 and CDR2 from the germline V gene are MDHEN and SYDVKM. The CDR3 totals 13 residues. V lost 5 bases to trimming and J lost 11 bases; unmatched junction nucleotides: 9. In DNA, the CDR3 is TGTGCCAGCAGTCTTCAAGGACAGGGGCGGGCTTTCTTT. Translating gives CASSLQGQGRAFF.

This clone was picked up one time. The genes are TRBV4-1 and TRBJ1-6; D uncertain. The V end lost 0 bases, the J end lost 10 bases, and 13 bases lay between the germline ends. The V gene's germline CDR1 is MGHRA and CDR2 YSYEKL. This CDR3 is 15 amino acids long. CDR3 DNA sequence: TGCGCCAGCAGCCAAGATCTTAACGGCGCATCACCCCTCCACTTT. This sequence encodes CASSQDLNGASPLHF.

This chain connects TRBV7-2 to TRBJ1-2; D call uncertain. Between the trimmed V and J ends, which lost 5 bases and 1 base, there was a span of 11 bases. This CDR3 has 14 residues. Germline lookup yields CDR1 SGHTA and CDR2 FQGNSA. The CDR3 DNA is TGTGCCAGCAGCATAACCACAGTTAACTATGGCTACACCTTC. It encodes CASSITTVNYGYTF.

The chain recombines TRBV24-1 with TRBJ1-6; 10 positions agree with TRBD1. The CDR3 contains 17 residues. With V trimmed by 4 bases and J by 1 base, 3 bases remained unmatched. Germline V lookup: CDR1 KGHDR, CDR2 SFDVKD. The CDR3 nucleotides read TGTGCCACCAGTGAAAGACAGGGGGCATCCTATAATTCACCCCTCCACTTT. It codes for CATSERQGASYNSPLHF.

This sequence joins TRBV30 and TRBJ2-6; weak D call: TRBD1 (5 bases). CDR3 length equals 14 residues. The V end lost 2 bases, the J end lost 2 bases, and 7 bases lay between the germline ends. Germline lookup yields CDR1 GTSNPN and CDR2 SVGIG (reference sequence). The CDR3 protein is CAWSKGAGANVLTF. The DNA for the CDR3 is TGTGCCTGGAGTAAAGGGGCTGGGGCCAACGTCCTGACTTTC.

The gene calls are TRBV5-1 and TRBJ2-3; TRBD2 matches at 8 bases. The CDR3 has 17 residues. In germline, CDR1 is SGHRS, CDR2 YFSETQ. J lost 0 bases, V lost 5 bases, and 11 bases had no gene match. In DNA, the CDR3 is TGCGCCAGCAGTACCGGGACTAGGAGTGTCAGCACAGATACGCAGTATTTT. Translation: CASSTGTRSVSTDTQYF.

V and J are TRBV5-1 and TRBJ2-3; 7 bases agree with TRBD2. The CDR3 runs 15 residues. Germline V gene sequence: CDR1 SGHRS, CDR2 YFSETQ. Trimming at V came to 4 bases and at J to 4 bases, leaving 9 bases not matched to a gene. The CDR3 is CASSPDRGRADTQYF. The CDR3 DNA reads TGCGCCAGCAGCCCTGATCGGGGGAGGGCAGATACGCAGTATTTT.

The chain employs TRBV24-1 and TRBJ2-5; 8 bases agree with TRBD1. J lost 2 bases, V lost 4 bases, and 5 bases had no gene match. The CDR3 sequence is 15 residues long. Per germline, CDR1 KGHDR and CDR2 SFDVKD. Here the CDR3 DNA reads TGTGCCACCAGTGACCAGGGACAGGCACAAGAGACCCAGTACTTC. Translation: CATSDQGQAQETQYF.

The V call is TRBV6-2 or TRBV6-3, the J call TRBJ2-5, with D tentatively TRBD2 (5 bases). Germline V gene sequence: CDR1 MNHEY, CDR2 SVGEGT. V was cut by 4 bases and J by 5 bases, with 11 bases left in between. CDR3 size: 13 residues. The CDR3 is CASSSDSWETQYF. As DNA, the CDR3 is TGTGCCAGCAGTTCGGACTCTTGGGAGACCCAGTACTTC.

The chain joins TRBV6-4 to TRBJ2-3; possibly TRBD1 or TRBD2 for D (5 bases each). The germline V gene has CDR1 MRHNA and CDR2 SNTAGT. The CDR3 totals 15 residues. V was pared by 0 bases and J by 6 bases, with 13 bases between. CDR3 bases: TGTGCCAGCAGTGACTCGGGAGTTGGGGCGGATACGCAGTATTTT. Amino acid sequence: CASSDSGVGADTQYF.

The genes are TRBV7-2 and TRBJ2-2; 7 nucleotides line up with TRBD2. The CDR3 extends over 16 amino acids. CDR1 SGHTA and CDR2 FQGNSA come from the germline V gene. The V segment lost 1 base and the J segment 5 bases; nucleotides outside the gene matches: 7. The CDR3 sequence is CASSLVGGSGTGELFF. The CDR3 nucleotides read TGTGCCAGCAGCTTAGTCGGCGGGAGTGGAACCGGGGAGCTGTTTTTT.

The chain recombines TRBV2 with TRBJ2-1; 11 nucleotides agree with TRBD2. Germline CDR1 and CDR2: SNHLY and FYNNEI. With V trimmed by 6 bases and J by 5 bases, 12 bases remained unmatched. The CDR3 is made up of 17 amino acids. As DNA, the CDR3 is TGTGCCAGCAGCGCACTGGGACTAGCGGTGGGGGACAATGAGCAGTTCTTC. Protein product: CASSALGLAVGDNEQFF.

The J gene is TRBJ1-4, the V gene TRBV19, with TRBD1 matching 7 bases. CDR3 length: 16 residues. V lost 1 base, J lost 5 bases, and 7 bases stayed unmatched. From germline, CDR1 is LNHDA and CDR2 SQIVND (reference sequence). This CDR3 reads CASSIGRQGVNEKLFF. The DNA of the CDR3 is TGTGCCAGTAGTATAGGTCGACAGGGCGTCAATGAAAAACTGTTTTTT.

The rearrangement uses TRBV4-1 and TRBJ1-2; D uncertain. Trimming stripped 0 bases from V and 6 bases from J, with 14 bases between. The CDR3 has 15 residues. Germline assignment: CDR1 MGHRA and CDR2 YSYEKL. DNA of the CDR3: TGCGCCAGCAGCCAAGATTCAGCGTCCCCAGATGGCTACACCTTC. Protein sequence: CASSQDSASPDGYTF.